This T cell receptor (beta chain) derives from a study of blood T cell repertoires in COVID-19. Study-level background: COVID-19 samples collected from the United States, Italy and Spain covered acute and convalescent phases.

V trimming: 4 bases; J trimming: 4 bases; junction bases outside the gene matches: 7. This CDR3 comprises 16 residues. The V gene's germline CDR1 is LGHNA and CDR2 YNFKEQ. Donors were grouped by their self-reported clinical history. Either two negative PCRs, clearance, or symptom resolution qualified Cohort 3 donors as recovered. Per the original methods: Using reference gene primer amplification, nucleated cell counts were estimated. Here immunoSEQ multiplex PCR was the method, and the copy in TCRdb shows in-frame clones only, minus some. D and trimming come from the DNA, and the V and J calls and clone size come from that table. The table has hundreds of thousands of clones, 80% to 90% seen once.

This TCR came from a man aged 35 to 55 who had recovered from COVID-19. V usage is TRBV4-2 and J usage is TRBJ2-2, with 9 positions matching TRBD2. The sample consisted of PBMCs or T cells enriched from blood (not recorded which). The DNA of the CDR3 is TGTGCCAGCAGCCGCGGGGGGGAGTTTGGCACCGGGGAGCTGTTTTTT. Protein product: CASSRGGEFGTGELFF.